This T cell receptor beta chain derives from a study of T cell repertoires in cytomegalovirus infection. Looking at the study overall: Peptides in the study included HLA-C-restricted and HLA-B-restricted CMV epitopes. The public TCR beta signatures pointed to both CMV infection and matching HLA type. Points from the study as a whole: Adding up the frequency of public TCR beta families identified people who carried CMV plus the relevant HLA.

Each CDR3 protein is one row after TCRdb ran MiXCR on the reads. Of about 920,000 distinct CDR3 sequences in the sample, around 31% were seen once. This clonotype was seen a handful of times. The antigen is undetermined. The CDR3 length is 12 residues. The germline V gene has CDR1 MNHEY and CDR2 SMNVEV (reference sequence). Trimming shortened V by 11 bases and J by 1 base, and 10 bases separated the two germline ends. The sample here was cultured CD8+ T cells from PBMCs, taken from culture after CMV antigen stimulation. The rearrangement uses TRBV27 and TRBJ2-3; D remains unclear. This clonotype originated in a human donor in good health (CMV status not recorded). Some clones in this sample may be carry-over from other donors' samples. CDR3 bases: TGTGCCGGGCCGGGCGGCACAGATACGCAGTATTTT. It translates to CAGPGGTDTQYF.